The rows below give T cell receptor beta chains drawn from one sample of a study of spatial heterogeneity in lung cancer. MiXCR, run by TCRdb on the 5' RACE reads, gives a single entry per CDR3 protein. Of 9,900 or so distinct CDR3 sequences listed, 9.5% to 15% are singletons. The material was lung tumor tissue, obtained at surgery. The receptors stem from a male donor with early-stage non-small cell lung cancer. CDR3s include the opening cysteine and the closing phenylalanine or tryptophan. A D gene is named only where the DNA matches it firmly.

CDR3: CASSEGASVSTDTQYF; D: -; J: TRBJ2-3; V: TRBV6-1
CDR3: CATGQGQETQYF; D: TRBD1; J: TRBJ2-5; V: TRBV7-9
CDR3: CASSRKSEQYF; D: -; J: TRBJ2-7; V: TRBV3-1
CDR3: CASSPTSGASNEQFF; D: TRBD2; J: TRBJ2-1; V: TRBV7-2
CDR3: CSATSYGGTDTQYF; D: -; J: TRBJ2-3; V: TRBV20-1
CDR3: CAWRYGTYEQYF; D: -; J: TRBJ2-7; V: TRBV30
CDR3: CATSDPGLPSGNEQFF; D: TRBD2; J: TRBJ2-1; V: TRBV24-1
CDR3: CASSLAGQGANQPQHF; D: TRBD1; J: TRBJ1-5; V: TRBV12-3/TRBV12-4
CDR3: CASSAGQGYGYTF; D: TRBD1; J: TRBJ1-2; V: TRBV6-1
CDR3: CASSLSVGGALHEQFF; D: TRBD2; J: TRBJ2-1; V: TRBV7-3
CDR3: CASSSVPGQNEQFF; D: -; J: TRBJ2-1; V: TRBV5-1
CDR3: CASRFSSENSPLHF; D: -; J: TRBJ1-6; V: TRBV6-2/TRBV6-3
CDR3: CASSPSWVYGYTF; D: -; J: TRBJ1-2; V: TRBV28
CDR3: CASGPGTLATPLHF; D: -; J: TRBJ1-6; V: TRBV5-1
CDR3: CASSEIGGDEQYF; D: -; J: TRBJ2-7; V: TRBV6-1
CDR3: CSARGQGNEKLFF; D: TRBD1; J: TRBJ1-4; V: TRBV20-1
CDR3: CASSLGRALNTEAFF; D: -; J: TRBJ1-1; V: TRBV7-2
CDR3: CASSQIAGNQPQHF; D: -; J: TRBJ1-5; V: TRBV3-1
CDR3: CASGSDSFIAYNYGYTF; D: -; J: TRBJ1-2; V: TRBV12-5
CDR3: CASSSTRIGGDRLYNEQFF; D: -; J: TRBJ2-1; V: TRBV7-9
CDR3: CSARRSAETQYF; D: -; J: TRBJ2-5; V: TRBV20-1
CDR3: CASSLGTPQGPEAFF; D: -; J: TRBJ1-1; V: TRBV5-1
CDR3: CASSADRGRSPFYGYTF; D: TRBD1; J: TRBJ1-2; V: TRBV28
CDR3: CASSPGTANTEAFF; D: -; J: TRBJ1-1; V: TRBV6-5
CDR3: CASSLIAGGTEAFF; D: -; J: TRBJ1-1; V: TRBV7-3
CDR3: CASSVRDIQYF; D: -; J: TRBJ2-4; V: TRBV5-4
CDR3: CASSEQGPDTQYF; D: -; J: TRBJ2-3; V: TRBV7-9
CDR3: CASSGGITDTQYF; D: -; J: TRBJ2-3; V: TRBV7-8
CDR3: CASSYGLGQGAADTQYF; D: TRBD1; J: TRBJ2-3; V: TRBV5-1
CDR3: CASRRGVDYGYTF; D: -; J: TRBJ1-2; V: TRBV25-1
CDR3: CASSSVGRNEQFF; D: -; J: TRBJ2-1; V: TRBV12-3/TRBV12-4
CDR3: CASSYRDGSYEQYF; D: -; J: TRBJ2-7; V: TRBV6-2/TRBV6-3
CDR3: CSARVRGRLTYEQYF; D: TRBD1; J: TRBJ2-7; V: TRBV20-1
CDR3: CASSADLGPTGELFF; D: -; J: TRBJ2-2; V: TRBV9
CDR3: CSASGQGGVTGELFF; D: TRBD1; J: TRBJ2-2; V: TRBV20-1
CDR3: CASRTTRTGGYEQYF; D: TRBD1; J: TRBJ2-7; V: TRBV6-2/TRBV6-3
CDR3: CASSQDRTRELSTEAFF; D: -; J: TRBJ1-1; V: TRBV3-1
CDR3: CSARNHRWRDGYTF; D: -; J: TRBJ1-2; V: TRBV20-1
CDR3: CASSELGQKGDTQYF; D: -; J: TRBJ2-3; V: TRBV6-1
CDR3: CASSQRLSTDTQYF; D: -; J: TRBJ2-3; V: TRBV13
CDR3: CASSLSPWRERKNNEQFF; D: TRBD2; J: TRBJ2-1; V: TRBV11-2
CDR3: CASSPWGGQETQYF; D: -; J: TRBJ2-5; V: TRBV6-1
CDR3: CASTTGNSYEQYF; D: -; J: TRBJ2-7; V: TRBV25-1
CDR3: CASSRELSGRASNEQFF; D: TRBD2; J: TRBJ2-1; V: TRBV4-3
CDR3: CASSRRTEAFF; D: -; J: TRBJ1-1; V: TRBV12-3/TRBV12-4
CDR3: CASSLALYGGLPYEQYF; D: -; J: TRBJ2-7; V: TRBV12-3/TRBV12-4
CDR3: CASSTPLDSGANVLTF; D: -; J: TRBJ2-6; V: TRBV2
CDR3: CASSQDPLRNQPQHF; D: -; J: TRBJ1-5; V: TRBV4-1
CDR3: CASTSKGGRGPGANVLTF; D: TRBD2; J: TRBJ2-6; V: TRBV27
CDR3: CASSHRGTSWVTDTQYF; D: TRBD2; J: TRBJ2-3; V: TRBV3-1
CDR3: CASSEGRGQSTDTQYF; D: -; J: TRBJ2-3; V: TRBV2
CDR3: CSARDAGLEHTEAFF; D: -; J: TRBJ1-1; V: TRBV20-1
CDR3: CASSQGVSSSYEQYF; D: -; J: TRBJ2-7; V: TRBV3-1